This T cell receptor (beta chain) was sequenced for a study of blood T cells in healthy people across ages. The V end was cut by 4 bases, the J end by 0 bases, with 10 bases between. Germline V gene data show CDR1 as LGHDT and CDR2 as YNNKEL (reference sequence). This CDR3 is built from 15 residues. Overall study results and limits: Estimated diversity that came from one million T cells was considered an underestimate.

A word on this clonotype: Its antigen is not known.

Combining a sample-barcoded 5' primer with a J-beta primer mix, a second PCR ran for roughly 7 to 12 cycles. MiXCR, applied by TCRdb to the 5' RACE reads, yields one record per CDR3 protein. The table lists around 780,000 distinct CDR3 sequences, roughly 26% of them singletons. These data were also filed under a second study, of T cells of mothers and their children.

The sequenced material came from blood. The origin of this receptor is a boy under 18 in good health. The chain has TRBV3-1 and TRBJ2-1, with D hard to call. DNA of the CDR3: TGTGCCAGCAGCCTCTGGACGGCCTCCTACAATGAGCAGTTCTTC. This gives the protein CASSLWTASYNEQFF.